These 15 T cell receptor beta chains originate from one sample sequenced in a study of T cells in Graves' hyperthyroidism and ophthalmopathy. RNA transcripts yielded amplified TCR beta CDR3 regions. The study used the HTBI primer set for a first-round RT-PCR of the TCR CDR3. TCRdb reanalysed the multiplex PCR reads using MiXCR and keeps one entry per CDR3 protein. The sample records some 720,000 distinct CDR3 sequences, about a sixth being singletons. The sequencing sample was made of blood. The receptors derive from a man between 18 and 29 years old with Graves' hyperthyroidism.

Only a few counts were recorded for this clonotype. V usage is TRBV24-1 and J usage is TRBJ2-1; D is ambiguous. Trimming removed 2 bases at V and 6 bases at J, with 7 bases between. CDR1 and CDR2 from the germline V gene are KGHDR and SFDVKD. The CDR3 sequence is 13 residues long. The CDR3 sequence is CATSDWNTNEQFF. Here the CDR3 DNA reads TGTGCCACCAGTGATTGGAATACCAATGAGCAGTTCTTC.

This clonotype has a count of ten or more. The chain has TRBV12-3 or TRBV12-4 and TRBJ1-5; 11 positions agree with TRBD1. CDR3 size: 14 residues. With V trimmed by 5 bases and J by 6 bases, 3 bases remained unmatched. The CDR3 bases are TGTGCCAGCAGTCGGGGACAGGGGGGTCAGCCCCAGCATTTT. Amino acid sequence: CASSRGQGGQPQHF.

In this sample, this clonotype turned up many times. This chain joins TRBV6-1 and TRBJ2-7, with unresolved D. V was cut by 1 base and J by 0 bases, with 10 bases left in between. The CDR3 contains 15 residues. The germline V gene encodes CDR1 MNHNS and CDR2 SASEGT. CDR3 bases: TGTGCCAGCAGTGAAGACCTCGGGCGCTCCTACGAGCAGTACTTC. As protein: CASSEDLGRSYEQYF.

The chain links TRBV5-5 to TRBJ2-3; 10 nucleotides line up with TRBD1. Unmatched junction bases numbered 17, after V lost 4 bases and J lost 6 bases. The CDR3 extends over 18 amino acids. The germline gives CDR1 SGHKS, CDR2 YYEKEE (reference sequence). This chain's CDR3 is CASSLSSGQGVSIDTQYF. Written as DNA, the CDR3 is TGTGCCAGCAGCCTCAGCTCAGGACAGGGGGTTTCCATCGATACGCAGTATTTT.

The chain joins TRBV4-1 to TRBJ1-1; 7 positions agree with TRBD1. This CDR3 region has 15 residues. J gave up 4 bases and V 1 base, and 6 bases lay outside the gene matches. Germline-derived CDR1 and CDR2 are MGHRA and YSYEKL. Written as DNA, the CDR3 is TGCGCCAGCAGCCAAGCCCGACAGGGAGTCACTGAAGCTTTCTTT. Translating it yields CASSQARQGVTEAFF.

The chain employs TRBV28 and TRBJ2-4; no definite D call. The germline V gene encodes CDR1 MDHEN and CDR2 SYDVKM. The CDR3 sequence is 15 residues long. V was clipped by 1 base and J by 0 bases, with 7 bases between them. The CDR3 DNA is TGTGCCAGCAGTTTATACAAGATAGCCAAAAACATTCAGTACTTC. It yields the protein CASSLYKIAKNIQYF.

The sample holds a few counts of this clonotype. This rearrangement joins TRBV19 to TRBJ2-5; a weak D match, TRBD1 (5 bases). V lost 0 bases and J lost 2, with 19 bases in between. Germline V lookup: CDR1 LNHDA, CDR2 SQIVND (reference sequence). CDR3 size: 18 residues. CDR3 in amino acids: CASSIEPDREALQETQYF. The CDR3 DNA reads TGTGCCAGTAGTATAGAACCCGACAGAGAAGCGTTACAAGAGACCCAGTACTTC.

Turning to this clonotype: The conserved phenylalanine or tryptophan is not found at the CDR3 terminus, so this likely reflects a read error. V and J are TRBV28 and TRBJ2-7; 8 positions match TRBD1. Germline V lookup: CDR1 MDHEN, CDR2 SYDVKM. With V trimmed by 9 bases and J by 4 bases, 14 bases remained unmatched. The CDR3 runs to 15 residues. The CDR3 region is CASRDVPGQAYEQYL. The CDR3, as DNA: TGTGCCAGTAGAGACGTTCCGGGACAGGCTTACGAGCAGTACCTC.

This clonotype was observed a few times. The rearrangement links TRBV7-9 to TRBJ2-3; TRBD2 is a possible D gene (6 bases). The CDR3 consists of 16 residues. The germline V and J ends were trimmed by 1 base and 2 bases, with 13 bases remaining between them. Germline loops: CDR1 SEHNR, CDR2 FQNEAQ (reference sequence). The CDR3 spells CASSLESGTYTDTQYF. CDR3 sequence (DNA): TGTGCCAGCAGCTTAGAATCAGGGACTTACACAGATACGCAGTATTTT.

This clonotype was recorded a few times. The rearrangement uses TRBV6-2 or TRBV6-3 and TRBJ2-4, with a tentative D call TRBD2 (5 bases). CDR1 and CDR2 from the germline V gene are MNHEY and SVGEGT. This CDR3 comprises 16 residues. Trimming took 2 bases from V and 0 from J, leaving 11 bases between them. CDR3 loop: CASSYGLHLAKNIQYF. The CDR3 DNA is TGTGCCAGCAGTTACGGACTCCATCTAGCCAAAAACATTCAGTACTTC.

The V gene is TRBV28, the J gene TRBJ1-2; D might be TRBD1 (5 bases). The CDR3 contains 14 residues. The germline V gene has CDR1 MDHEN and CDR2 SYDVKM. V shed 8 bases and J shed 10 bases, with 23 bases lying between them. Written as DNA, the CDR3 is TGTGCCAGCGGAGTCCTGGACATGGGGCATCTCTACACCTTC. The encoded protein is CASGVLDMGHLYTF.

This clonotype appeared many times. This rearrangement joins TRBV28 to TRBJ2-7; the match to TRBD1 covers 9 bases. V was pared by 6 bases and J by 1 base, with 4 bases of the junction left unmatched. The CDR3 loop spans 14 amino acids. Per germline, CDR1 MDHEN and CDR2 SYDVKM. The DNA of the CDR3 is TGTGCCAGCAGCACCGGGACAGGGTCCTACGAGCAGTACTTC. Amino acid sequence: CASSTGTGSYEQYF.

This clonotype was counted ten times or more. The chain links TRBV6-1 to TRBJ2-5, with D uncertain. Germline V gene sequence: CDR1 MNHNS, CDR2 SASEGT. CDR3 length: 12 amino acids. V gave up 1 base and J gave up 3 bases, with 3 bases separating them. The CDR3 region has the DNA TGTGCCAGCAGTGAAGGAGAAGAGACCCAGTACTTC. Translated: CASSEGEETQYF.

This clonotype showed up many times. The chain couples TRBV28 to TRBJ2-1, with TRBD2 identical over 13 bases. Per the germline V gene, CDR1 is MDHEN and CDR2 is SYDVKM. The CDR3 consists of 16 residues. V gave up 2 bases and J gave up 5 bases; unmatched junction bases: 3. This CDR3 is CASSLALAGGDNEQFF. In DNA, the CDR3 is TGTGCCAGCAGTTTAGCACTAGCGGGGGGGGACAATGAGCAGTTCTTC.

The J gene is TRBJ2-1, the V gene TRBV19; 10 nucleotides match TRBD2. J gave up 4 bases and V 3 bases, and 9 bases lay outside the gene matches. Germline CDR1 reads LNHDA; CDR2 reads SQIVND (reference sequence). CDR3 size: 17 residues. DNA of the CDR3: TGTGCCAGTAGTATCCCTCCTCTAGCGGGAGTGTACAATGAGCAGTTCTTC. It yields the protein CASSIPPLAGVYNEQFF.